This TCR beta chain was profiled in a study of ipilimumab plus nivolumab after autologous stem cell transplantation. V shed 3 bases, J shed 6 bases, and the junction held 8 bases outside the gene matches. Looked up from germline, CDR1 is SGHTA and CDR2 is FQGNSA. The CDR3 runs to 15 residues. Data came from immunoSEQ multiplex PCR; TCRdb stores just in-frame clones and leaves some out. The sample yields around 19,000 clones, about four fifths seen once. The chain combines TRBV7-2 with TRBJ2-7, with 10 bases aligning to TRBD2. The source material was PBMCs, sampled in a trial of ipilimumab plus nivolumab as post-transplant consolidation. This TCR was recovered from a male donor with diffuse large B-cell lymphoma. CDR3: CASSLTSGQYSEQYF. The CDR3 coding sequence is TGTGCCAGCAGCTTGACTAGCGGGCAATACAGCGAGCAGTACTTC.